This T cell receptor (beta chain) was captured by sequencing in a study of Graves' ophthalmopathy and Graves' hyperthyroidism. The germline gives CDR1 PRHDT, CDR2 FYEKMQ (reference sequence). The CDR3 contains 14 residues. Trimming shortened V by 5 bases and J by 6 bases, and 16 bases separated the two germline ends. TCR beta CDR3 regions were amplified from RNA transcripts. In the first round, RT-PCR was carried out with HTBI primers, and a multiplex PCR formed the second round. MiXCR, applied by TCRdb to the multiplex PCR reads, yields one record per CDR3 protein. Of 400,000 or so distinct CDR3 sequences listed, over 15% are singletons. A diagnosis was made from clinical symptoms together with serum thyroxine, TRAb, thyroid ultrasound and orbital computed tomography. PBMCs stemmed from around 9 ml of fresh peripheral blood. Findings of the study overall: Sensitivity of roughly 88% and specificity of around 80% were achieved when a 13-signature model separated ophthalmopathy from stable hyperthyroidism.

This clonotype was counted ten times or more. As yet, its antigen is unknown. The sample comprised peripheral blood. V and J are TRBV13 and TRBJ1-2; D gene uncertain. The sequence derives from a woman between 18 and 29 years old with stable Graves' hyperthyroidism. CDR3 sequence (DNA): TGTGCCAGCAGCGCCCTTACAGACCTTCATGGCTACACCTTC. It is translated as CASSALTDLHGYTF.